The 32 T cell receptor beta chains below come from one sample, sequenced in a study of shared clonotypes between healthy human individuals. Profiled with immunoSEQ multiplex PCR; TCRdb holds only in-frame clones, not every one. The table records roughly 1.4 million clones, 98% of them present only once. Sequencing was performed on naive CD4+ T cells sorted from blood. Documented subset: CD45RA+ positively selected. The receptors originated from a man between 25 and 39 years old in good health.

This chain uses TRBV27 with TRBJ1-5, with D possibly being TRBD1 (5 bases). V gave up 8 bases and J gave up 7 bases, with 9 bases separating them. Per germline, CDR1 MNHEY and CDR2 SMNVEV (reference sequence). The CDR3 sequence is 11 residues long. For the CDR3, the DNA is TGTGCCAGCGGGGGAGTCCAGCCCCAGCATTTT. Translated: CASGGVQPQHF.

The chain employs TRBV28 and TRBJ2-7; 9 positions match TRBD2. The CDR3 consists of 15 residues. Germline trimming cut 6 bases from V and 2 bases from J; bases unmatched to any gene: 8. CDR1 and CDR2 from the germline V gene are MDHEN and SYDVKM. CDR3 DNA sequence: TGTGCCAGCAGACCCCTAGCGGGACCAACCTACGAGCAGTACTTC. This encodes CASRPLAGPTYEQYF.

This clone was seen just once. The J gene is TRBJ2-7, the V gene TRBV7-2; the match to TRBD2 covers 14 bases. J gave up 2 bases and V 4 bases, and 1 base lay outside the gene matches. Germline loops: CDR1 SGHTA, CDR2 FQGNSA. This CDR3 is built from 15 residues. The CDR3 DNA follows: TGTGCCAGCAGCTCGGGACTAGCGGGGGCCTACGAGCAGTACTTC. Translated, it gives CASSSGLAGAYEQYF.

V is TRBV7-8 and J is TRBJ1-5, with D uncertain. Deletions cut 1 base from V and 0 bases from J, with 10 bases between. There are 16 residues in the CDR3. CDR1 is SGHVS and CDR2 is FQNEAQ in the germline V gene. CDR3 region: CASSLEQLYSNQPQHF. CDR3 nucleotides: TGTGCCAGCAGCTTAGAACAGCTTTATAGCAATCAGCCCCAGCATTTT. Together with reference TRBV7-8 and TRBJ1-5, the CDR3 gives the full variable domain: GAGVSQSPRYKVAKRGQDVALRCDPISGHVSLFWYQQALGQGPEFLTYFQNEAQLDKSGLPSDRFFAERPEGSVSTLKIQRTQQEDSAVYLCASSLEQLYSNQPQHFGDGTRLSIL.

The chain couples TRBV19 to TRBJ1-1; possibly TRBD1 for D (6 bases). This CDR3 contains 15 residues. Trimming removed 10 bases from V and 0 bases from J, with 18 bases in between. CDR1 and CDR2 from the germline V gene are LNHDA and SQIVND (reference sequence). The CDR3 is CATRTGTPMNTEAFF. The CDR3 DNA follows: TGTGCCACACGAACCGGGACACCGATGAACACTGAAGCTTTCTTT. Based on the CDR3 plus reference TRBV19 and TRBJ1-1, the full variable domain is DGGITQSPKYLFRKEGQNVTLSCEQNLNHDAMYWYRQDPGQGLRLIYYSQIVNDFQKGDIAEGYSVSREKKESFPLTVTSAQKNPTAFYLCATRTGTPMNTEAFFGQGTRLTVV.

V gene TRBV25-1 combines with J gene TRBJ2-5; 8 nucleotides line up with TRBD1. The CDR3 is 15 residues long. Germline lookup yields CDR1 MGHDK and CDR2 SYGVNS. J gave up 6 bases and V 6 bases, and 12 bases lay outside the gene matches. The CDR3 sequence is CASSDMDRVGKTQYF. The CDR3 DNA follows: TGTGCCAGCAGCGATATGGACAGGGTCGGAAAGACCCAGTACTTC. The full variable domain, rest sourced from reference TRBV25-1 and TRBJ2-5, is EADIYQTPRYLVIGTGKKITLECSQTMGHDKMYWYQQDPGMELHLIHYSYGVNSTEKGDLSSESTVSRIRTEHFPLTLESARPSHTSQYLCASSDMDRVGKTQYFGPGTRLLVL.

The rearrangement uses TRBV6-6 and TRBJ2-1; unclear D gene. Trimming took off 1 base at V and 6 bases at J, with 10 bases between the two ends. The germline V gene has CDR1 MNHNY and CDR2 SVGAGI (reference sequence). The CDR3 runs 14 residues. This chain's CDR3 is CASSYLGPPNEQFF. The CDR3 nucleotides are TGTGCCAGCAGTTACTTAGGCCCACCCAATGAGCAGTTCTTC.

Comments on this clone: Other DNA sequences of this sample code for an identical CDR3. The rearrangement joins TRBV19 to TRBJ1-5; D perhaps matches TRBD1 (5 bases). CDR3 size: 15 residues. The germline V and J ends were trimmed by 3 bases and 1 base, with 10 bases remaining between them. Germline V gives CDR1 LNHDA, CDR2 SQIVND (reference sequence). CDR3: CASSIAGQSNQPQHF. For the CDR3, the DNA is TGTGCCAGTAGTATCGCAGGACAAAGCAATCAGCCCCAGCATTTT.

Comments on this clone: Additional DNA sequences in this sample encode the identical CDR3. The chain has TRBV9 and TRBJ1-4; a possible D gene is TRBD1 (5 bases). V lost 2 bases to trimming and J lost 0 bases, with 5 bases between them. Germline V gives CDR1 SGDLS, CDR2 YYNGEE. This CDR3 comprises 14 residues. The CDR3 region has the DNA TGTGCCAGCAGCGTGGGGGCAACTAATGAAAAACTGTTTTTT. Amino acid sequence: CASSVGATNEKLFF.

The chain joins TRBV25-1 to TRBJ2-5; maybe TRBD2 (6 bases). This CDR3 comprises 16 residues. The V end was cut by 0 bases, the J end by 5 bases, with 16 bases between. Germline loops: CDR1 MGHDK, CDR2 SYGVNS. The CDR3 is CASSEYGAGRTETQYF. CDR3 nucleotides: TGTGCCAGCAGTGAATATGGGGCAGGGAGGACGGAGACCCAGTACTTC.

This clone was detected only once. The chain recombines TRBV7-3 with TRBJ2-3; unclear D gene. Trimming took 2 bases from V and 6 from J, leaving 15 bases between them. Germline V gene lookup returns CDR1 SGHTA and CDR2 FQGTGA. CDR3 size: 15 residues. Here the CDR3 reads CASSLLPSPSDTQYF. The CDR3, as DNA: TGTGCCAGCAGCTTATTACCGTCACCCTCGGATACGCAGTATTTT.

The chain has TRBV29-1 and TRBJ1-2; unclear D gene. V lost 3 bases and J 4 bases, leaving 6 bases between the germline ends. Germline-derived CDR1 and CDR2 are SQVTM and ANQGSEA. The CDR3 loop spans 11 amino acids. CDR3 region: CSVEYRYGYTF. For the CDR3, the DNA is TGCAGCGTTGAGTACCGCTATGGCTACACCTTC.

V usage is TRBV27 and J usage is TRBJ2-2, with TRBD1 identical over 9 bases. The CDR3 contains 16 residues. Germline V gene data show CDR1 as MNHEY and CDR2 as SMNVEV (reference sequence). J gave up 4 bases and V 2 bases, and 5 bases lay outside the gene matches. This CDR3 reads CASSLPRQGGTGELFF. CDR3 nucleotides: TGTGCCAGCAGTTTACCGAGACAGGGGGGCACCGGGGAGCTGTTTTTT.

The chain employs TRBV19 and TRBJ2-1; 7 bases line up with TRBD2. Germline V gene lookup returns CDR1 LNHDA and CDR2 SQIVND (reference sequence). The CDR3 contains 15 residues. With V trimmed by 9 bases and J by 5 bases, 13 bases remained unmatched. CDR3 sequence: CASTSDGGVHNEQFF. The CDR3, as DNA: TGTGCCAGCACTAGCGATGGGGGAGTCCACAATGAGCAGTTCTTC.

A note on this clone: Within the sample, other DNA sequences also encode this same CDR3. This chain links TRBV19 with TRBJ2-3; weak D call: TRBD2 (5 bases). Germline assignment: CDR1 LNHDA and CDR2 SQIVND (reference sequence). Trimming left V 2 bases short and J 0 bases short, with 6 bases between. The CDR3 is made up of 14 amino acids. CDR3 residues: CASSISGSTDTQYF. The CDR3 DNA reads as TGTGCCAGTAGTATATCGGGGAGCACAGATACGCAGTATTTT.

Worth noting for this clone: At the DNA level, this CDR3 is encoded by other sequences in the same sample as well. The V and J genes are TRBV18 and TRBJ1-3; D gene unclear. Germline assignment: CDR1 KGHSH and CDR2 LQKENI. V was clipped by 3 bases and J by 0 bases, with 3 bases between them. This CDR3 has 13 amino acids. The CDR3, as DNA: TGTGCCAGCTCACCTACCTCTGGAAACACCATATATTTT. As protein: CASSPTSGNTIYF.

The CDR3: CASSLGTGGTDTQYF. For the CDR3, the DNA is TGTGCCAGCAGCCTAGGGACAGGGGGCACAGATACGCAGTATTTT. This chain connects TRBV6-1 to TRBJ2-3; 10 positions match TRBD1. Trimming at V came to 6 bases and at J to 1 base, leaving 4 bases not matched to a gene. CDR1 is MNHNS, CDR2 SASEGT, per germline. This CDR3 comprises 15 residues.

As for this clone: Within the sample, other DNA sequences also encode this same CDR3. This chain connects TRBV5-1 to TRBJ2-3; a possible D gene is TRBD1 (6 bases). The CDR3 consists of 14 residues. Germline CDR1 is SGHRS and CDR2 is YFSETQ. The V and J ends lost 1 base and 3 bases respectively, with 9 bases between them. This CDR3 is CASSLTGSTDTQYF. In nucleotides, the CDR3 is TGCGCCAGCAGCTTGACAGGGAGTACAGATACGCAGTATTTT.

As concerns this clone: The same CDR3 also results from other DNA sequences found in this sample. The chain combines TRBV9 with TRBJ2-7, with TRBD1 matching over 11 bases. The CDR3 extends over 16 amino acids. The V and J ends lost 2 bases and 3 bases, in that order; junction bases with no gene match: 7. Germline V CDR1 and CDR2: SGDLS, YYNGEE. The CDR3 DNA reads TGTGCCAGCAGCGTCACCGGGACAGGGGGTTTCTACGAGCAGTACTTC. Translating gives CASSVTGTGGFYEQYF.

As regards this clone: Other DNA variants within this sample encode the same CDR3. This chain uses TRBV9 with TRBJ1-1; D possibly corresponds to TRBD1 (5 bases). V lost 0 bases to trimming and J lost 2 bases, with 11 bases between them. This CDR3 spans 15 amino acids. Germline assignment: CDR1 SGDLS and CDR2 YYNGEE. The CDR3 loop is CASSVGGRLNTEAFF. The CDR3, as DNA: TGTGCCAGCAGCGTAGGGGGCAGGCTAAACACTGAAGCTTTCTTT.

The J gene is TRBJ1-5, the V gene TRBV5-1, with 10 positions matching TRBD1. CDR1 is SGHRS and CDR2 is YFSETQ in the germline V gene. The CDR3 covers 21 residues. Germline trimming cut 4 bases from V and 0 bases from J; bases unmatched to any gene: 19. CDR3 in amino acids: CASSPGVAGTGAVYSNQPQHF. The CDR3 DNA sequence: TGCGCCAGCAGCCCCGGGGTTGCCGGGACAGGGGCTGTTTATAGCAATCAGCCCCAGCATTTT.

The chain employs TRBV10-3 and TRBJ2-5; no firm D call. Germline V gene sequence: CDR1 ENHRY, CDR2 SYGVKD. The germline V and J ends were trimmed by 2 bases and 1 base, with 5 bases remaining between them. CDR3 length equals 13 residues. The CDR3 is CAISEAGQETQYF. The DNA for the CDR3 is TGTGCCATCAGTGAGGCAGGCCAAGAGACCCAGTACTTC.

V usage is TRBV25-1 and J usage is TRBJ2-7; a weak D match, TRBD1 (6 bases). Germline CDR1 and CDR2: MGHDK and SYGVNS. The CDR3 consists of 15 residues. The V end was cut by 3 bases, the J end by 6 bases, with 18 bases between. The CDR3 coding sequence is TGTGCCAGCAGTGACTACCGGGACCAGGGGATCGAGCAGTACTTC. Its protein is CASSDYRDQGIEQYF.

The V and J genes are TRBV7-9 and TRBJ2-5, with D maybe TRBD1 (6 bases). CDR3 length equals 16 residues. V gave up 4 bases and J gave up 2 bases, with 17 bases separating them. Germline CDR1 and CDR2: SEHNR and FQNEAQ (reference sequence). This CDR3 is CASSSLGDTYQETQYF. The CDR3 bases are TGTGCCAGCAGCTCCCTGGGGGACACCTATCAAGAGACCCAGTACTTC. Using reference TRBV7-9 and TRBJ2-5 for the parts outside the CDR3, the full variable domain is DTGVSQNPRHKITKRGQNVTFRCDPISEHNRLYWYRQTLGQGPEFLTYFQNEAQLEKSRLLSDRFSAERPKGSFSTLEIQRTEQGDSAMYLCASSSLGDTYQETQYFGPGTRLLVL.

CDR3 residues: CASDRDTGADTQYF. DNA for the CDR3: TGTGCCAGTGACCGGGACACGGGGGCAGATACGCAGTATTTT. This sequence joins TRBV9 and TRBJ2-3; D possibly uses TRBD1 or TRBD2 (6 bases each). The germline V and J ends were trimmed by 8 bases and 4 bases, with 17 bases remaining between them. The CDR3 is 14 residues long. Germline V gene sequence: CDR1 SGDLS, CDR2 YYNGEE.

The chain couples TRBV5-1 to TRBJ1-5; TRBD1 aligns across 8 bases. The J segment lost 4 bases and the V segment lost 0 bases, leaving 6 bases of the junction unmatched. CDR1 is SGHRS, CDR2 YFSETQ, per germline. This CDR3 spans 16 amino acids. CDR3 DNA sequence: TGCGCCAGCAGCTTGGCCCCGACAGGGGCTAATCAGCCCCAGCATTTT. Its translation: CASSLAPTGANQPQHF.

The chain recombines TRBV7-9 with TRBJ1-1; possibly TRBD1 for D (6 bases). Per the germline V gene, CDR1 is SEHNR and CDR2 is FQNEAQ (reference sequence). V was trimmed by 0 bases and J by 6 bases, leaving 11 bases between them. The CDR3 extends over 14 amino acids. The CDR3 here is CASSLAAGAPEAFF. CDR3 coding DNA: TGTGCCAGCAGCTTAGCGGCAGGGGCTCCTGAAGCTTTCTTT.

The chain joins TRBV6-1 to TRBJ2-3, with D possibly being TRBD2 (5 bases). The CDR3 loop spans 15 amino acids. CDR1 and CDR2 from the germline V gene are MNHNS and SASEGT. The V end was cut by 6 bases, the J end by 0 bases, with 13 bases between. The CDR3 here is CASSPLASSTDTQYF. Here the CDR3 DNA reads TGTGCCAGCAGCCCGCTAGCTTCTAGCACAGATACGCAGTATTTT.

The chain carries TRBV5-1 and TRBJ1-4, with a possible D match to TRBD1 (6 bases). The CDR3 is 15 amino acids. Trimming took off 0 bases at V and 7 bases at J, with 13 bases between the two ends. CDR1 is SGHRS, CDR2 YFSETQ, per germline. The CDR3 spells CASSLVGGASEKLFF. The DNA of the CDR3 is TGCGCCAGCAGCTTGGTGGGGGGCGCGAGTGAAAAACTGTTTTTT.

This chain connects TRBV28 to TRBJ1-4; D is unclear. Trimming left V 6 bases short and J 8 bases short, with 22 bases between. The length of the CDR3 is 16 residues. Germline V gives CDR1 MDHEN, CDR2 SYDVKM. The CDR3 sequence: CASSDPSGESFEKLFF. For the CDR3, the DNA is TGTGCCAGCAGCGACCCCTCCGGGGAATCATTCGAAAAACTGTTTTTT.

The sample holds one count of this clone. The chain uses TRBV4-1 and TRBJ1-4; D remains ambiguous. Germline V gene data show CDR1 as MGHRA and CDR2 as YSYEKL. V lost 1 base, J lost 6 bases, and 12 bases lay in between. The CDR3 is 15 residues long. For the CDR3, the DNA is TGCGCCAGCAGCCAAGGAAGGACCTGGGATGAAAAACTGTTTTTT. Translation: CASSQGRTWDEKLFF.

Worth noting for this clone: Other DNA sequences of this sample code for an identical CDR3. V usage is TRBV5-1 and J usage is TRBJ2-1; no firm D call. The V end lost 1 base, the J end lost 0 bases, and 8 bases lay between the germline ends. Germline V lookup: CDR1 SGHRS, CDR2 YFSETQ. CDR3 length: 15 amino acids. As DNA, the CDR3 is TGCGCCAGCAGCTTGTCCGGAAACTCCTACAATGAGCAGTTCTTC. This translates into CASSLSGNSYNEQFF.